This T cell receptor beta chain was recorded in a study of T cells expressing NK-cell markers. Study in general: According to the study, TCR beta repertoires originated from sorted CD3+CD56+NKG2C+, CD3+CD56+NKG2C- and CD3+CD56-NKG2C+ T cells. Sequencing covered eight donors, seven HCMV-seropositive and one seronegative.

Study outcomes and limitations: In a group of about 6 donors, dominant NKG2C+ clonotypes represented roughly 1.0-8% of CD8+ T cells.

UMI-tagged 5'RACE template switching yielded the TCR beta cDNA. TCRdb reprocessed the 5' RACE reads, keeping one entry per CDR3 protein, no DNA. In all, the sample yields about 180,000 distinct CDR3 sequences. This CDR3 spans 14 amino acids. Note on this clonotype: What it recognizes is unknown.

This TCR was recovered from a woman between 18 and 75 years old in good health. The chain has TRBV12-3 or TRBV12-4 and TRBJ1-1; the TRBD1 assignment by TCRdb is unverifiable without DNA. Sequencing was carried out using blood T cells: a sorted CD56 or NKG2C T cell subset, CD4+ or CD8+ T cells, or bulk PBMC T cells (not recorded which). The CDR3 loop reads CASSPRRGGDEAFF.